A selection of T cell receptor beta chains follows, all from one sample in a study of blood T cell repertoires in COVID-19. The assay was immunoSEQ multiplex PCR, and TCRdb's table has in-frame clones only and misses some. The sample has under 200,000 clones, 80% to 90% seen once; the top ten hold around 8.3%. Sequencing was done on a sample of peripheral blood. Source of these receptors: a man in his 60s with acute or convalescent COVID-19. CDR3s include the opening cysteine and the closing phenylalanine or tryptophan. A D gene is named only where the DNA matches it firmly. The size entry is marked missing in some rows and otherwise reads once, few, many or a size class.

J: TRBJ2-3; size: .; V: TRBV6-1; D: .; CDR3: CASSDPPVDTQYF; DNA: TGTGCCAGCAGTGACCCACCGGTAGATACGCAGTATTTT
J: TRBJ2-7; size: .; V: TRBV11-3; D: .; CDR3: CASSRDNGEQYF; DNA: TGTGCCAGCAGCCGGGACAATGGGGAGCAGTACTTC
J: TRBJ1-5; size: .; V: TRBV19; D: .; CDR3: CASSGGAYSNQPQHF; DNA: TGTGCCAGTAGCGGAGGGGCATATAGCAATCAGCCCCAGCATTTT
J: TRBJ2-1; size: .; V: TRBV5-4; D: TRBD2; CDR3: CASSRSGSSYNEQFF; DNA: TGTGCCAGCAGCCGAAGCGGGAGCTCCTACAATGAGCAGTTCTTC
J: TRBJ1-1; size: .; V: TRBV28; D: .; CDR3: CASSLFGQRGWNTEAFF; DNA: TGTGCCAGCAGTTTATTCGGACAGAGGGGCTGGAACACTGAAGCTTTCTTT
J: TRBJ1-2; size: .; V: TRBV28; D: TRBD1; CDR3: CASTPGGGGGYTF; DNA: TGTGCCAGCACCCCTGGAGGGGGCGGGGGCTACACCTTC
J: TRBJ2-3; size: .; V: TRBV4-2; D: TRBD2; CDR3: CASSQGSGRAPSDTQYF; DNA: TGTGCCAGCAGCCAAGGTAGCGGGAGGGCCCCTTCAGATACGCAGTATTTT
J: TRBJ2-5; size: .; V: TRBV19; D: TRBD1; CDR3: CASSIVTGGEETQYF; DNA: TGTGCCAGTAGTATTGTGACAGGGGGAGAAGAGACCCAGTACTTC
J: TRBJ2-1; size: .; V: TRBV5-8; D: .; CDR3: CASSLGNRGGVYNEQFF; DNA: TGTGCCAGCAGCTTGGGTAACAGGGGAGGCGTCTACAATGAGCAGTTCTTC
J: TRBJ2-5; size: once; V: TRBV6-5; D: TRBD2; CDR3: CASSYQRDAETQYF; DNA: TGTGCCAGCAGTTATCAGCGGGATGCAGAGACCCAGTACTTC
J: TRBJ2-7; size: .; V: TRBV6-5; D: .; CDR3: CATSRGGTSPHEQYF; DNA: TGTGCCACATCACGAGGAGGTACGAGTCCCCACGAGCAGTACTTC
J: TRBJ2-1; size: .; V: TRBV3-1/TRBV3-2; D: TRBD2; CDR3: CASSPSAGGMASAYNEQFF; DNA: TGTGCCAGCAGCCCTTCTGCGGGAGGAATGGCATCCGCCTACAATGAGCAGTTCTTC
J: TRBJ2-7; size: .; V: TRBV3-1/TRBV3-2; D: TRBD2; CDR3: CASSLSGGSYEQYF; DNA: TGTGCCAGCAGCCTTAGCGGGGGCTCCTACGAGCAGTACTTC
J: TRBJ2-7; size: .; V: TRBV6-2/TRBV6-3; D: TRBD1; CDR3: CASSYGGRGYEQYF; DNA: TGTGCCAGCAGTTACGGCGGCAGGGGGTACGAGCAGTACTTC
J: TRBJ2-2; size: .; V: TRBV10-3; D: TRBD2; CDR3: CAIGLAGGFTGELFF; DNA: TGTGCCATTGGACTAGCGGGAGGATTCACCGGGGAGCTGTTTTTT
J: TRBJ2-7; size: .; V: TRBV28; D: .; CDR3: CASSTRGGRQYF; DNA: TGTGCCAGCAGTACCCGCGGAGGACGTCAGTACTTC
J: TRBJ1-2; size: once; V: TRBV11-2; D: TRBD1; CDR3: CASSLLGTVYGYTF; DNA: TGTGCCAGCAGCCTCTTAGGGACAGTTTATGGCTACACCTTC
J: TRBJ2-6; size: once; V: TRBV6-1; D: .; CDR3: CASSEIQGFYSGANVLTF; DNA: TGTGCCAGCAGTGAAATCCAGGGATTCTACTCTGGGGCCAACGTCCTGACTTTC
J: TRBJ1-1; size: .; V: TRBV5-1; D: TRBD1; CDR3: CASSLWGTGDTEAFF; DNA: TGCGCCAGCAGCTTGTGGGGGACAGGAGACACTGAAGCTTTCTTT
J: TRBJ1-2; size: .; V: TRBV28; D: .; CDR3: CASSPPTGGYTF; DNA: TGTGCCAGCAGTCCCCCGACAGGCGGCTACACCTTC
J: TRBJ2-2; size: .; V: TRBV2; D: TRBD2; CDR3: CASSEWLAGVSGELFF; DNA: TGTGCCAGCAGTGAATGGCTAGCGGGAGTTTCCGGGGAGCTGTTTTTT
J: TRBJ2-5; size: many; V: TRBV14; D: .; CDR3: CASSQNRETQYF; DNA: TGTGCCAGCAGCCAAAATCGGGAGACCCAGTACTTC
J: TRBJ1-2; size: .; V: TRBV28; D: TRBD1; CDR3: CASSKAPARGWAGYTF; DNA: TGTGCCAGCAGTAAGGCCCCGGCCAGGGGGTGGGCTGGCTACACCTTC
J: TRBJ1-1; size: once; V: TRBV28; D: .; CDR3: CASSQRGGNTEAFF; DNA: TGTGCCAGCAGTCAAAGGGGGGGGAACACTGAAGCTTTCTTT
J: TRBJ2-1; size: .; V: TRBV7-2; D: TRBD1; CDR3: CASSIPDRGGRNEQFF; DNA: TGTGCCAGCAGCATCCCGGACAGGGGAGGAAGGAATGAGCAGTTCTTC
J: TRBJ1-4; size: .; V: TRBV5-1; D: .; CDR3: CASSWGTGLREKLFF; DNA: TGCGCCAGCAGCTGGGGAACAGGTCTCCGGGAAAAACTGTTTTTT
J: TRBJ2-7; size: .; V: TRBV10-1; D: TRBD2; CDR3: CASSKGTSGNYEQYF; DNA: TGCGCCAGCAGTAAAGGGACTAGCGGGAACTACGAGCAGTACTTC
J: TRBJ1-2; size: .; V: TRBV19; D: TRBD1; CDR3: CASSPLDRDSPTNGYTF; DNA: TGTGCCAGTAGTCCTCTAGACCGGGACAGCCCTACAAATGGCTACACCTTC
J: TRBJ2-1; size: .; V: TRBV7-2; D: TRBD2; CDR3: CASSLTKTSGSLSDEQFF; DNA: TGTGCCAGCAGCTTAACGAAGACTAGCGGGAGTTTAAGTGATGAGCAGTTCTTC
J: TRBJ1-4; size: .; V: TRBV3-1/TRBV3-2; D: .; CDR3: CASSLGDNEKLFF; DNA: TGTGCCAGCAGCCTCGGGGATAATGAAAAACTGTTTTTT
J: TRBJ1-6; size: .; V: TRBV7-2; D: TRBD1; CDR3: CASSVGQGNSPLHF; DNA: TGTGCCAGCAGCGTGGGACAGGGTAATTCACCCCTCCACTTT
J: TRBJ1-2; size: .; V: TRBV7-2; D: TRBD1; CDR3: CASSLWRPGTGKEGYTF; DNA: TGTGCCAGCAGCCTTTGGAGGCCCGGGACAGGGAAAGAGGGCTACACCTTC
J: TRBJ1-1; size: .; V: TRBV5-4; D: TRBD1; CDR3: CASSLGTGANTEAFF; DNA: TGTGCCAGCAGCTTGGGAACAGGGGCCAACACTGAAGCTTTCTTT
J: TRBJ2-2; size: .; V: TRBV5-4; D: .; CDR3: CASSLQVPPNTGELFF; DNA: TGTGCCAGCAGCTTGCAGGTCCCCCCGAACACCGGGGAGCTGTTTTTT
J: TRBJ2-1; size: .; V: TRBV3-1/TRBV3-2; D: TRBD2; CDR3: CASSPGGGNNEQFF; DNA: TGTGCCAGCAGCCCCGGCGGGGGAAACAATGAGCAGTTCTTC
J: TRBJ2-3; size: .; V: TRBV20-1; D: .; CDR3: CSLASTDTQYF; DNA: TGCAGTCTAGCGAGCACAGATACGCAGTATTTT
J: TRBJ1-5; size: .; V: TRBV3-1/TRBV3-2; D: .; CDR3: CASSQDGGTPSIVHF; DNA: TGTGCCAGCAGCCAAGATGGGGGGACCCCCAGCATAGTTCATTTT
J: TRBJ2-6; size: .; V: TRBV18; D: .; CDR3: CASSTLTYRVGDSGANVLTF; DNA: TGTGCCAGCTCAACATTAACCTACAGGGTGGGGGACTCTGGGGCCAACGTCCTGACTTTC
J: TRBJ1-2; size: .; V: TRBV28; D: .; CDR3: CASRVQGNLYGYTF; DNA: TGTGCCAGCAGGGTACAGGGAAATCTCTATGGCTACACCTTC
J: TRBJ2-2; size: .; V: TRBV4-1; D: .; CDR3: CASSQTRTGELFF; DNA: TGCGCCAGCAGCCAAACTAGAACCGGGGAGCTGTTTTTT
J: TRBJ2-2; size: .; V: TRBV2; D: .; CDR3: CASTTDRFNTGELFF; DNA: TGTGCCAGCACCACGGACAGATTTAACACCGGGGAGCTGTTTTTT
J: TRBJ1-2; size: .; V: TRBV15; D: .; CDR3: CATGIGGYGYTF; DNA: TGTGCCACCGGGATAGGAGGCTATGGCTACACCTTC
J: TRBJ1-1; size: .; V: TRBV7-9; D: TRBD1; CDR3: CASTLQGALTEAFF; DNA: TGTGCCAGCACCCTACAGGGGGCATTGACTGAAGCTTTCTTT
J: TRBJ2-7; size: few; V: TRBV10-2; D: .; CDR3: CASSERGKGPYEQYF; DNA: TGCGCCAGCAGTGAACGGGGAAAGGGCCCCTACGAGCAGTACTTC
J: TRBJ1-5; size: .; V: TRBV18; D: .; CDR3: CASSHPSQPQHF; DNA: TGTGCCAGCTCACACCCTAGTCAGCCCCAGCATTTT
J: TRBJ2-7; size: .; V: TRBV2; D: .; CDR3: CASTSDVQQYF; DNA: TGTGCCAGCACGAGCGATGTCCAGCAGTACTTC
J: TRBJ1-1; size: .; V: TRBV5-4; D: TRBD1; CDR3: CASARGGRTGGTEAFF; DNA: TGTGCCAGCGCAAGAGGAGGGCGGACAGGGGGCACTGAAGCTTTCTTT
J: TRBJ2-5; size: .; V: TRBV24-1; D: TRBD2; CDR3: CATSEHPGLASGGETQYF; DNA: TGTGCCACCAGTGAACACCCGGGACTAGCATCAGGGGGGGAGACCCAGTACTTC
J: TRBJ1-5; size: .; V: TRBV6-5; D: .; CDR3: CASRRTTNQPQHF; DNA: TGTGCCAGCAGAAGGACAACAAATCAGCCCCAGCATTTT
J: TRBJ1-1; size: few; V: TRBV4-1; D: TRBD1; CDR3: CASSPYLQGSTEAFF; DNA: TGCGCCAGCAGCCCATACTTACAGGGGAGCACTGAAGCTTTCTTT
J: TRBJ1-5; size: many; V: TRBV19; D: TRBD1; CDR3: CASSGTGGPQPQHF; DNA: TGTGCCAGTAGTGGGACAGGGGGCCCCCAGCCCCAGCATTTT
J: TRBJ1-5; size: .; V: TRBV6-1; D: .; CDR3: CASSETLEDQPQHF; DNA: TGTGCCAGCAGTGAGACTCTGGAAGACCAGCCCCAGCATTTT
J: TRBJ1-2; size: .; V: TRBV7-7; D: .; CDR3: CASSLGGERHGYGYTF; DNA: TGTGCCAGCAGCTTAGGCGGGGAGAGGCACGGCTATGGCTACACCTTC
J: TRBJ1-1; size: .; V: TRBV11-1; D: .; CDR3: CASSLWVGRRTEAFF; DNA: TGTGCCAGCAGCCTCTGGGTGGGCAGAAGGACTGAAGCTTTCTTT
J: TRBJ2-7; size: .; V: TRBV5-1; D: .; CDR3: CASSLFDSSYEQYF; DNA: TGCGCCAGCAGCTTGTTCGACAGTAGCTACGAGCAGTACTTC